The next 24 T cell receptor beta chains were all read from a single sample in a study of shared clonotypes between healthy human individuals. Clones were read by immunoSEQ multiplex PCR, and TCRdb kept only the in-frame ones, dropping some. The sample lists hundreds of thousands of clones, roughly 79% occurring once. The sample consisted of PBMCs. Receptors originate from a woman in her thirties or forties in good health. Some clones in this sample may be carry-over from other donors' samples.

The rearrangement links TRBV4-1 to TRBJ2-1, with TRBD2 as a possible D gene (6 bases). The CDR3 covers 17 residues. Germline CDR1 is MGHRA and CDR2 is YSYEKL. The germline V and J ends were trimmed by 0 bases and 5 bases, with 17 bases remaining between them. CDR3 DNA: TGCGCCAGCAGCCAAGAAACGACACGGGAGAGGGACAATGAGCAGTTCTTC. Translated, it gives CASSQETTRERDNEQFF.

The chain carries TRBV19 and TRBJ2-7, with 7 nucleotides matching TRBD1. The J segment lost 9 bases and the V segment lost 2 bases, leaving 13 bases of the junction unmatched. This CDR3 has 15 residues. The germline V gene has CDR1 LNHDA and CDR2 SQIVND (reference sequence). In DNA form, the CDR3 reads TGTGCCAGTAGTATAAACTGGGACAGTGGAAGGCGGCAGTACTTC. Protein product: CASSINWDSGRRQYF.

The rearrangement links TRBV7-6 to TRBJ2-2, with TRBD1 identical over 9 bases. V lost 3 bases, J lost 3 bases, and 8 bases stayed unmatched. Germline values: CDR1 SGHVS, CDR2 FNYEAQ. CDR3 length equals 17 residues. CDR3 in amino acids: CASSFRWTGVDTGELFF. The CDR3 DNA follows: TGTGCCAGCAGCTTTAGGTGGACAGGGGTGGACACCGGGGAGCTGTTTTTT.

The gene calls are TRBV19 and TRBJ1-2, with D perhaps TRBD1 (5 bases). CDR3 size: 14 residues. In germline, CDR1 is LNHDA, CDR2 SQIVND (reference sequence). V lost 3 bases and J lost 4, with 12 bases in between. As DNA, the CDR3 is TGTGCCAGTAGTATTCCCAGGGAAGCCTATGGCTACACCTTC. Protein sequence: CASSIPREAYGYTF.

The V gene is TRBV19, the J gene TRBJ2-7; 9 bases fit TRBD2. Looked up from germline, CDR1 is LNHDA and CDR2 is SQIVND (reference sequence). The CDR3 loop spans 16 amino acids. Trimming cost V 1 base and J 4 bases; bases outside gene matches: 8. CDR3 in DNA: TGTGCCAGTAGTATAGCACGACTAGCGGATCTTTACGAGCAGTACTTC. Translation: CASSIARLADLYEQYF.

Concerning this clone itself: This may be a read error: a much more frequent sequence differs by one nucleotide. CDR3 DNA sequence: TGTGCCAGCGGGCCCGGGACAAGGAACACTGAAGCTTTCTTT. This translates into CASGPGTRNTEAFF. The chain combines TRBV6-5 with TRBJ1-1; weak D call: TRBD1 (6 bases). Germline loops: CDR1 MNHEY, CDR2 SVGAGI. CDR3 size: 14 residues. The germline V and J ends were trimmed by 8 bases and 1 base, with 14 bases remaining between them.

J is TRBJ1-2 and V is TRBV30; no clear D gene. CDR3 length: 14 amino acids. CDR1 is GTSNPN and CDR2 is SVGIG in the germline V gene (reference sequence). The ends were cut back, 5 bases at V and 4 bases at J, with 17 bases in the middle. The CDR3 DNA reads TGTGCCTGGGGAGGGAACATTCATTCCTATGGCTACACCTTC. It specifies CAWGGNIHSYGYTF.

The chain uses TRBV13 and TRBJ1-1; no clear D gene. V lost 0 bases and J lost 0, with 8 bases in between. The CDR3 contains 15 residues. Germline CDR1 reads PRHDT; CDR2 reads FYEKMQ (reference sequence). The CDR3 sequence is CASSLGGFMNTEAFF. Here the CDR3 DNA reads TGTGCCAGCAGCTTAGGAGGGTTCATGAACACTGAAGCTTTCTTT.

The chain combines TRBV28 with TRBJ2-7; D ambiguous. The CDR3 runs to 13 residues. Trimming took 7 bases from V and 1 from J, leaving 11 bases between them. Germline CDR1 reads MDHEN; CDR2 reads SYDVKM. The CDR3 DNA reads TGTGCCAGCACCGAAGGACGGTCCTACGAGCAGTACTTC. This sequence encodes CASTEGRSYEQYF.

This clone was counted only a few times. The chain uses TRBV27 and TRBJ2-5; 8 positions match TRBD1. TRBJ2-7 matches the DNA end more closely, so the J call is doubtful. Germline V gene sequence: CDR1 MNHEY, CDR2 SMNVEV (reference sequence). The CDR3 runs to 14 residues. CDR3: CASSLVQGDYEQYF. CDR3 bases: TGTGCCAGCAGTTTAGTACAGGGGGACTACGAGCAGTACTTC.

The chain couples TRBV28 to TRBJ2-1; 9 bases align to TRBD2. Germline V gives CDR1 MDHEN, CDR2 SYDVKM. CDR3 length equals 15 residues. V was pared by 7 bases and J by 2 bases, with 6 bases of the junction left unmatched. As DNA, the CDR3 is TGTGCCAGCATCGAAGCGGGAGGTCCCTACAATGAGCAGTTCTTC. Translating gives CASIEAGGPYNEQFF.

This chain links TRBV11-3 with TRBJ2-6; no clear D gene. V lost 3 bases, J lost 0 bases, and 6 bases lay in between. This CDR3 comprises 15 residues. In germline, CDR1 is SGHNT, CDR2 YENEEA. The CDR3 protein is CASSFLYSGANVLTF. The DNA for the CDR3 is TGTGCCAGCAGCTTCCTCTACTCTGGGGCCAACGTCCTGACTTTC.

The CDR3 here is CASGDRGNTIYF. The CDR3 nucleotides read TGTGCCAGCGGGGATCGTGGAAACACCATATATTTT. The chain couples TRBV28 to TRBJ1-3; no definite D call. The V gene's germline CDR1 is MDHEN and CDR2 SYDVKM. The CDR3 spans 12 residues. Trimming took 8 bases from V and 3 from J, leaving 8 bases between them.

The chain combines TRBV2 with TRBJ1-5; possible D gene TRBD1, 6 bases. Trimming shortened V by 0 bases and J by 6 bases, and 12 bases separated the two germline ends. Germline values: CDR1 SNHLY, CDR2 FYNNEI. This CDR3 is 15 amino acids long. CDR3 in DNA: TGTGCCAGCAGTGAAGCGGGGGGCCGGGGTCAGCCCCAGCATTTT. The encoded protein is CASSEAGGRGQPQHF.

The genes are TRBV28 and TRBJ2-7; 9 nucleotides agree with TRBD2. The CDR3 consists of 14 residues. From germline, CDR1 is MDHEN and CDR2 SYDVKM. V trimming: 8 bases; J trimming: 2 bases; junction bases outside the gene matches: 7. CDR3 nucleotides: TGTGCCAGCCTAGGGGCGGGAGGGGCCTACGAGCAGTACTTC. This codes for CASLGAGGAYEQYF.

The chain links TRBV11-2 to TRBJ2-1, with 7 bases matching TRBD2. Trimming cost V 4 bases and J 2 bases; bases outside gene matches: 5. CDR1 SGHAT and CDR2 FQNNGV come from the germline V gene. The length of the CDR3 is 15 residues. In nucleotides, the CDR3 is TGTGCCAGCAGCTCTCCCCGGGGGGCCTACAATGAGCAGTTCTTC. Translation: CASSSPRGAYNEQFF.

This clone was seen a handful of times. The CDR3 is CASSQKPGTNTGELFF. The CDR3 bases are TGTGCCAGCAGTCAAAAACCCGGGACGAACACCGGGGAGCTGTTTTTT. This chain connects TRBV6-4 to TRBJ2-2; D might be TRBD2 (5 bases). Germline V lookup: CDR1 MRHNA, CDR2 SNTAGT. The CDR3 extends over 16 amino acids. V lost 5 bases and J 0 bases, leaving 13 bases between the germline ends.

This clone was detected a few times. At the DNA level, this CDR3 is encoded by other sequences in the same sample as well. The CDR3 is CASSSGQGYGYTF. The DNA of the CDR3 is TGTGCCAGCAGTTCGGGACAGGGCTATGGCTACACCTTC. V is TRBV28 and J is TRBJ1-2, with 9 bases fitting TRBD1. The CDR3 covers 13 residues. The ends lost 4 bases at V and 4 bases at J; junction bases unmatched: 1. The germline V gene encodes CDR1 MDHEN and CDR2 SYDVKM.

V is TRBV19 and J is TRBJ2-7; 11 bases agree with TRBD1. CDR1 is LNHDA, CDR2 SQIVND, per germline (reference sequence). After removal of 6 bases from V and 0 bases from J, the junction contained 7 bases not matched to a gene. The CDR3 runs to 16 residues. The CDR3 sequence is CASRNTGQGGSYEQYF. In DNA, the CDR3 is TGTGCCAGTAGAAACACGGGACAGGGGGGCTCCTACGAGCAGTACTTC.

This chain uses TRBV6-5 with TRBJ2-7; 8 positions agree with TRBD2. The V gene end was trimmed by 0 bases and the J gene end by 9 bases; junction bases not matched to a gene: 7. Germline V CDR1 and CDR2: MNHEY, SVGAGI. This CDR3 region has 14 residues. The CDR3 DNA is TGTGCCAGCAGTTACTCTCCTAGCGGGCGCGGGCAGTACTTC. This codes for CASSYSPSGRGQYF.

This clone was observed a few times. The CDR3 region is CSVEGAGNTEAFF. In DNA form, the CDR3 reads TGCAGCGTTGAAGGGGCCGGGAACACTGAAGCTTTCTTT. The chain has TRBV29-1 and TRBJ1-1, with no clear D. V dropped 1 base and J dropped 1 base, with 7 bases sitting between them. Germline-derived CDR1 and CDR2 are SQVTM and ANQGSEA. The CDR3 sequence is 13 residues long.

Worth noting for this clone: With a far larger clone one base away, a read error is the likely cause. Within the sample, other DNA sequences also encode this same CDR3. The chain carries TRBV29-1 and TRBJ1-1, with 7 bases lining up with TRBD1. Germline values: CDR1 SQVTM, CDR2 ANQGSEA. This CDR3 spans 12 amino acids. CDR3 sequence (DNA): TGCAGCGGGGGACAGCAGAACACTGAAGCCTTCTTT. Translation: CSGGQQNTEAFF.

The V call is TRBV11-3, the J call TRBJ2-6; weak D call: TRBD2 (5 bases). The CDR3 consists of 16 residues. V dropped 5 bases and J dropped 0 bases, with 11 bases sitting between them. The germline gives CDR1 SGHNT, CDR2 YENEEA. CDR3 sequence: CASSLGVGSGANVLTF. The DNA for the CDR3 is TGTGCCAGCAGCCTCGGGGTGGGCTCTGGGGCCAACGTCCTGACTTTC.

The chain is built from TRBV18 and TRBJ1-1; 9 nucleotides line up with TRBD1. Per the germline V gene, CDR1 is KGHSH and CDR2 is LQKENI. CDR3 length equals 14 residues. The junction had 8 bases not matched to a gene; V was cut back by 7 bases and J by 5 bases. CDR3 in amino acids: CASLQTGGETEAFF. Written as DNA, the CDR3 is TGTGCCAGCTTACAGACAGGGGGGGAAACTGAAGCTTTCTTT. Full variable domain (outside the CDR3, taken from reference TRBV18 and TRBJ1-1): NAGVMQNPRHLVRRRGQEARLRCSPMKGHSHVYWYRQLPEEGLKFMVYLQKENIIDESGMPKERFSAEFPKEGPSILRIQQVVRGDSAAYFCASLQTGGETEAFFGQGTRLTVV.